The source of this T cell receptor (beta chain) is a study of T cell responses to AZD1222 COVID-19 vaccine. TCRdb keeps only in-frame clones here, not all; method: immunoSEQ multiplex PCR. The sample records roughly 150,000 clones, 90% being singletons. The CDR3 has 13 residues. Germline lookup yields CDR1 LGHNT and CDR2 FRNRAP. V was pared by 6 bases and J by 1 base, with 7 bases between. This chain joins TRBV12-5 and TRBJ1-5; D is possibly TRBD1 (5 bases). The TCR originated in an adult who received the AZD1222 COVID-19 vaccine. The sample consisted of peripheral blood, taken 28 days after the second AZD1222 dose. The CDR3 here is CASGRDSNQPQHF. The CDR3 DNA reads as TGTGCTAGTGGAAGGGACAGCAATCAGCCCCAGCATTTT.